The following is a TCR beta chain sequence with its context. These data belong to a study of T cell responses to AZD1222 COVID-19 vaccine. This CDR3 has 12 residues. The ends were cut back, 6 bases at V and 11 bases at J, with 15 bases in the middle. Per the germline V gene, CDR1 is SGHDN and CDR2 is FVKESK. The repertoire was sequenced with immunoSEQ multiplex PCR; TCRdb's copy has only in-frame clones and lacks some. The sample holds roughly 190,000 clones, approximately 93% seen once. The sequencing here drew on peripheral blood, taken 28 days after the second AZD1222 dose. The sequence came from an adult who received the AZD1222 COVID-19 vaccine. The rearrangement links TRBV14 to TRBJ2-3, with D possibly matching TRBD2 (5 bases). For the CDR3, the DNA is TGTGCCAGCAGAGACTACTCTTCGGTGCAGTATTTT. Amino acids: CASRDYSSVQYF. The whole variable domain, filled in from reference TRBV14 and TRBJ2-3, reads EAGVTQFPSHSVIEKGQTVTLRCDPISGHDNLYWYRRVMGKEIKFLLHFVKESKQDESGMPNNRFLAERTGGTYSTLKVQPAELEDSGVYFCASRDYSSVQYFGPGTRLTVL.